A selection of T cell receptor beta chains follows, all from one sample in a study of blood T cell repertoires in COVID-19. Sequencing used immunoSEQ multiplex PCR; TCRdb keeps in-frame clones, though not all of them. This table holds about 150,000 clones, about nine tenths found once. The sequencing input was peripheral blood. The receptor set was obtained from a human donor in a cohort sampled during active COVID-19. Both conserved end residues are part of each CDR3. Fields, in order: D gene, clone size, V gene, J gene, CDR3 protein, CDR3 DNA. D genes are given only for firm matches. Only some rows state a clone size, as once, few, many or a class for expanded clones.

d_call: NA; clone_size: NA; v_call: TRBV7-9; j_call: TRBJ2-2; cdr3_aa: CASSPPRGGRTGELFF; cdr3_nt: TGTGCCAGCAGCCCCCCGCGGGGAGGAAGGACCGGGGAGCTGTTTTTT
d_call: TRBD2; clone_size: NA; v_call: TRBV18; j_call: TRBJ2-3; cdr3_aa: CASSPRPSGIQDTQYF; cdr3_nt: TGTGCCAGCTCACCGAGGCCTAGCGGGATACAAGATACGCAGTATTTT
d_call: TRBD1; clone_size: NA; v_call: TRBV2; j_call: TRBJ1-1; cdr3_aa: CASSLQGIEAFF; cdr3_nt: TGTGCCAGCAGTCTACAGGGGATCGAAGCTTTCTTT
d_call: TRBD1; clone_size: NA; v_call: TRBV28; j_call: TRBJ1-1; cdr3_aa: CASSFLVVTGAKPGNTEAFF; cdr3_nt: TGTGCCAGCAGTTTTCTAGTTGTGACAGGGGCAAAGCCAGGGAACACTGAAGCTTTCTTT
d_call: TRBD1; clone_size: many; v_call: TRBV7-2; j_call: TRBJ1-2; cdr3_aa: CASSHQTGGDGYTF; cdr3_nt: TGTGCCAGCAGCCATCAGACAGGGGGCGATGGCTACACCTTC
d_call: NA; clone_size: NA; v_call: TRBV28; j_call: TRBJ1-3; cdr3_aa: CASTFRQSGNTIYF; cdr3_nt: TGTGCCAGCACCTTTAGACAGTCTGGAAACACCATATATTTT
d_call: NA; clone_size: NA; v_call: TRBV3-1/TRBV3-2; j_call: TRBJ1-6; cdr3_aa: CASSSEVTGNSPLHF; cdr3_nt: TGTGCCAGCAGCTCTGAGGTCACAGGGAATTCACCCCTCCACTTT
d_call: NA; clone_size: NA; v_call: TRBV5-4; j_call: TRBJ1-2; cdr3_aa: CASSSAGRNYGYTF; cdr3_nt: TGTGCCAGCAGCTCTGCAGGGCGTAACTATGGCTACACCTTC
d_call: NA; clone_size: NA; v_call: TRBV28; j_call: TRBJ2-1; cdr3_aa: CASSTPGVLNNEQFF; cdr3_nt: TGTGCCAGCAGTACTCCGGGGGTATTGAACAATGAGCAGTTCTTC
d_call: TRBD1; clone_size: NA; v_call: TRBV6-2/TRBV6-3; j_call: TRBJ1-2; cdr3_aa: CASSLTGEGYGYTF; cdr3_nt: TGTGCCAGCAGTTTGACAGGGGAGGGCTATGGCTACACCTTC
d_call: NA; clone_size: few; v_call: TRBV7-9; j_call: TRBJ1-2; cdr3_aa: CASTETGRGYGYTF; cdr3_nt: TGTGCCAGCACCGAAACAGGGAGGGGGTATGGCTACACCTTC
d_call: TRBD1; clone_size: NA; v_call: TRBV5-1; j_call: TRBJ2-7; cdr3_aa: CASSLDRGLYEQYF; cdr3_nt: TGCGCCAGCAGCTTGGACAGGGGATTGTACGAGCAGTACTTC
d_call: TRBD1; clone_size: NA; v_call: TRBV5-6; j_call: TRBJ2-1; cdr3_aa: CASSPGTVYNEQFF; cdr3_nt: TGTGCCAGCAGCCCAGGGACAGTTTACAATGAGCAGTTCTTC
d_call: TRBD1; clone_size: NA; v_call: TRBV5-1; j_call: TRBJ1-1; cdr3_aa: CASSLGQGMNTEAFF; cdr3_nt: TGCGCCAGCAGCTTGGGACAGGGGATGAACACTGAAGCTTTCTTT
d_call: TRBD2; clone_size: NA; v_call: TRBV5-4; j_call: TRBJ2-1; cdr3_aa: CASSYRGTSGGNEQFF; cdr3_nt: TGTGCCAGCAGCTATCGGGGGACTAGCGGGGGCAATGAGCAGTTCTTC
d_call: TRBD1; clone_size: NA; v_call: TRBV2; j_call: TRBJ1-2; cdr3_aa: CASRGQMQYGYTF; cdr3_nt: TGTGCCAGCAGGGGACAGATGCAGTATGGCTACACCTTC
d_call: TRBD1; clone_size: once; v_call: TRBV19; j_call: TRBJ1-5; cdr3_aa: CASSSNRQGINQPQHF; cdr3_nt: TGTGCCAGTAGTTCTAACCGACAGGGGATCAATCAGCCCCAGCATTTT
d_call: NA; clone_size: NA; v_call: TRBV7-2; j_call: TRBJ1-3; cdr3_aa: CASGEGRSGNTIYF; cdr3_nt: TGTGCCAGCGGTGAGGGGAGGTCTGGAAACACCATATATTTT
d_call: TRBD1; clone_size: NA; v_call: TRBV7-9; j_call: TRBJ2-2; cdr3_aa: CASSLAGTGGTGELFF; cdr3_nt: TGTGCCAGCAGCTTAGCCGGGACAGGGGGCACCGGGGAGCTGTTTTTT
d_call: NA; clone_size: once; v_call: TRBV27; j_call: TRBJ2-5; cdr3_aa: CASSLNKWATQYF; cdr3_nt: TGTGCCAGCAGCCTCAATAAGTGGGCGACCCAGTACTTC
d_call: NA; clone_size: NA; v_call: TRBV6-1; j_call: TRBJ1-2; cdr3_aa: CASSEGFRRGIYGYTF; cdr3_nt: TGTGCCAGCAGTGAAGGGTTCAGAAGGGGGATCTATGGCTACACCTTC
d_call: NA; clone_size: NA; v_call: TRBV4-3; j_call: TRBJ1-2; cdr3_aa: CASSQGRVNYGYTF; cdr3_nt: TGCGCCAGCAGCCAAGGGAGGGTGAACTATGGCTACACCTTC
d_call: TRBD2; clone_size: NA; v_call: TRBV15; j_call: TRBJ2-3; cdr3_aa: CATSRAGGQTDTQYF; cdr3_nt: TGTGCCACCAGCAGGGCGGGAGGACAGACAGATACGCAGTATTTT
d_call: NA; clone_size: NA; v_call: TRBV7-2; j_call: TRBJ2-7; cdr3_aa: CASSLGSQGAYEQYF; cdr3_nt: TGTGCCAGCAGCCTTGGGTCCCAGGGCGCCTACGAGCAGTACTTC
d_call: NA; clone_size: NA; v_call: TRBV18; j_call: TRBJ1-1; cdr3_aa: CASSPVTAKLEAFF; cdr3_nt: TGTGCCAGCTCACCAGTGACAGCTAAACTTGAAGCTTTCTTT
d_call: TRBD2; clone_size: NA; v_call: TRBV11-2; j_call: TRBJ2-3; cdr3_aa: CASTPGGSADTQYF; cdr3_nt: TGTGCCAGCACCCCCGGCGGGAGTGCAGATACGCAGTATTTT
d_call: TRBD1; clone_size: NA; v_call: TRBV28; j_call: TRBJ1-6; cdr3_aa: CASSYRGVNSPLHF; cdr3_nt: TGTGCCAGCAGTTACAGGGGAGTTAATTCACCCCTCCACTTT
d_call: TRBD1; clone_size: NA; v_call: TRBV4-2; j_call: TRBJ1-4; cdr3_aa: CASSQRQGGGVSRVEKLFF; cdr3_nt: TGTGCCAGCAGCCAACGACAGGGGGGGGGTGTGAGTCGGGTTGAAAAACTGTTTTTT
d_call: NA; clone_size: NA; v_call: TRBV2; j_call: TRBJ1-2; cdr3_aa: CASREGIHGYTF; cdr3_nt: TGTGCCAGCCGGGAGGGGATTCATGGCTACACCTTC
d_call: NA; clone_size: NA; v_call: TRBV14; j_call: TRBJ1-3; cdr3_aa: CASSQEWTAGNTIYF; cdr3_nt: TGTGCCAGCAGCCAAGAGTGGACAGCGGGAAACACCATATATTTT
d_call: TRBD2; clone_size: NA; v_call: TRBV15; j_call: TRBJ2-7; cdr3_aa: CATSRNTGTSGGEQYF; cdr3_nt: TGTGCCACCAGCAGAAATACAGGGACTAGCGGGGGCGAGCAGTACTTC
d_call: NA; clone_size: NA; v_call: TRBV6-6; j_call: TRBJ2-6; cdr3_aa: CASSDSNSGANVLTF; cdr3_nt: TGTGCCAGCAGTGACAGTAACTCTGGGGCCAACGTCCTGACTTTC
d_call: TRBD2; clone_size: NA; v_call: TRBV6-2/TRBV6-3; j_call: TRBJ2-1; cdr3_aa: CASSDLGLAGDNTQFF; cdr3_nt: TGTGCCAGCAGTGACTTGGGACTAGCGGGAGATAATACGCAGTTCTTC
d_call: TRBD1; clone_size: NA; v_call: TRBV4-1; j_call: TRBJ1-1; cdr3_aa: CASSAQGELTEAFF; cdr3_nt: TGCGCCAGCAGCGCACAGGGGGAATTAACTGAAGCTTTCTTT
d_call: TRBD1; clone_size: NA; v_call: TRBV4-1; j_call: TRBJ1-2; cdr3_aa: CASSQGQGALAGYTF; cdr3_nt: TGCGCCAGCAGCCAAGGACAGGGGGCGCTTGCCGGCTACACCTTC
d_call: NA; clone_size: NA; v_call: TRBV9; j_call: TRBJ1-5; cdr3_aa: CASSVAGQMNQPQHF; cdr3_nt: TGTGCCAGCAGCGTAGCAGGGCAGATGAATCAGCCCCAGCATTTT
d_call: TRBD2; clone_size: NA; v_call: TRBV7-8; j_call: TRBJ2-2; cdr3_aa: CASRLAGPNTGELFF; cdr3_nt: TGTGCCAGCAGATTAGCGGGCCCAAACACCGGGGAGCTGTTTTTT
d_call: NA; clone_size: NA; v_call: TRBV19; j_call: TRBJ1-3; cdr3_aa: CASSPRGVGNTIYF; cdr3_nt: TGTGCCAGTAGCCCCCGGGGTGTTGGAAACACCATATATTTT
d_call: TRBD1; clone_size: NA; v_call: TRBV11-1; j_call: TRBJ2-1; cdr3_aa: CASSLRGPNEQFF; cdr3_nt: TGTGCCAGCAGCTTAAGGGGGCCGAATGAGCAGTTCTTC
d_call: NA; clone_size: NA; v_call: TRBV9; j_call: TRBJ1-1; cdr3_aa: CASSPGGWENTEAFF; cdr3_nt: TGTGCCAGCAGCCCGGGGGGTTGGGAGAACACTGAAGCTTTCTTT
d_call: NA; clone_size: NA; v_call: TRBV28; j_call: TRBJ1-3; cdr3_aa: CASSPRAGTGNTIYF; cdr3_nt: TGTGCCAGCAGTCCCCGTGCCGGGACAGGAAACACCATATATTTT
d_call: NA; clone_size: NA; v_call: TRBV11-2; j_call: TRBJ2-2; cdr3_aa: CASSFSQGPNTGELFF; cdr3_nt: TGTGCCAGCAGCTTCAGTCAGGGGCCGAACACCGGGGAGCTGTTTTTT
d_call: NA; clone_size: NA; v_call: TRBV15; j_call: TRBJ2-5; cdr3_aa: CATSTRRSVETQYF; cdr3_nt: TGTGCCACCAGCACTAGGAGGTCTGTGGAGACCCAGTACTTC
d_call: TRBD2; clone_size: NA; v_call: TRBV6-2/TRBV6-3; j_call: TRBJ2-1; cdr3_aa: CASSYIAGGPHNEQFF; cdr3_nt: TGTGCCAGCAGTTACATAGCGGGGGGTCCTCACAATGAGCAGTTCTTC
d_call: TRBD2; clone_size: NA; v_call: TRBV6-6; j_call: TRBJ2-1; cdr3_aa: CALSGSPDNEQFF; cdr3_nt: TGTGCCCTAAGCGGGAGTCCCGACAATGAGCAGTTCTTC
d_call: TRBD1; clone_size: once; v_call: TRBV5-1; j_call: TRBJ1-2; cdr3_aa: CASSLRTGLNYGYTF; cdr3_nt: TGCGCCAGCAGCTTGAGGACAGGGCTGAACTATGGCTACACCTTC
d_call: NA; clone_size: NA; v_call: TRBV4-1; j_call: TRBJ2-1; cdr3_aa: CASSQEERATLSYNEQFF; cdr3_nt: TGCGCCAGCAGCCAAGAAGAGCGGGCCACCCTCTCCTACAATGAGCAGTTCTTC
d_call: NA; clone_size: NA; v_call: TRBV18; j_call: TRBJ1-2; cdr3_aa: CASSLDAGDYGYTF; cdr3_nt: TGTGCCAGCTCACTTGACGCAGGGGACTATGGCTACACCTTC
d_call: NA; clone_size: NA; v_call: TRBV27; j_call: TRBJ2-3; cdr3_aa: CASSTADTQYF; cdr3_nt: TGTGCCAGCAGTACGGCAGATACGCAGTATTTT
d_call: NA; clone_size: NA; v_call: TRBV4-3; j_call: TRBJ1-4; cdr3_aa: CASSQDVVLTNEKLFF; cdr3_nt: TGCGCCAGCAGCCAAGACGTCGTCTTGACTAATGAAAAACTGTTTTTT
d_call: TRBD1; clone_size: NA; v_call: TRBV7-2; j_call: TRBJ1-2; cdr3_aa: CASSLGGGQDGYTF; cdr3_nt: TGTGCCAGCAGCTTGGGGGGCGGACAGGACGGCTACACCTTC
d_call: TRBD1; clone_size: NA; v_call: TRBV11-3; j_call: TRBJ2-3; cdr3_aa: CASSLGRQGGADTQYF; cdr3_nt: TGTGCCAGCAGCTTAGGACGACAGGGGGGCGCAGATACGCAGTATTTT
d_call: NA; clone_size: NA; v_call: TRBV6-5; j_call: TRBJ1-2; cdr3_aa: CASRGAGGDYGYTF; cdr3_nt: TGTGCCAGCAGGGGGGCGGGGGGGGACTATGGCTACACCTTC
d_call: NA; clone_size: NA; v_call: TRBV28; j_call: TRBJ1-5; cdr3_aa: CASAPKGKSNQPQHF; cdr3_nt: TGTGCCAGCGCTCCGAAGGGGAAGAGCAATCAGCCCCAGCATTTT